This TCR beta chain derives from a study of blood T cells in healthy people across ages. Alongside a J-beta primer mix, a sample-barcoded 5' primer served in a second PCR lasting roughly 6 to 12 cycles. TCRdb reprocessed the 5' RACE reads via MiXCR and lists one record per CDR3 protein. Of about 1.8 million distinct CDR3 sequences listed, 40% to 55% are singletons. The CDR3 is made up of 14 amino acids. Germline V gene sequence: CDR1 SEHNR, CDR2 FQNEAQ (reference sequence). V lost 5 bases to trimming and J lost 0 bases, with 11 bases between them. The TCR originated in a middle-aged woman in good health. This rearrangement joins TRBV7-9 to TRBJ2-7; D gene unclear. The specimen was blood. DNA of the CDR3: TGTGCCAGCAGCCATGTCCGGAGCTCCTACGAGCAGTACTTC. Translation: CASSHVRSSYEQYF.